Listed here are 22 T cell receptor beta chains from one sample, sequenced in a study of glioma-infiltrating T cells. TCR alpha and beta CDR3 regions were amplified from RNA using iRepertoire nested multiplex PCR. Each CDR3 protein gets one entry after TCRdb re-called the multiplex PCR reads with MiXCR. Among 300,000 to 450,000 distinct CDR3 sequences listed, approximately 42% were seen once. Sequencing used glioma tissue, nonneoplastic brain tissue, or PBMCs (not recorded which). The receptors shown here come from a human donor with low-grade glioma or glioblastoma, undergoing nonglioma brain surgery, or in good health (not recorded which).

Points on this clonotype: The junction and the germline gene differ at one end; a read error may be behind it. V usage is TRBV7-7 and J usage is TRBJ2-1; 7 bases are shared with TRBD1. This CDR3 region has 15 residues. CDR1 and CDR2 from the germline V gene are SSHAT and FNYEAQ (reference sequence). CDR3 nucleotide sequence: TGTGCTAGCAGCCAGACAGGGAGCTCCTACAATGAGCAGTTCTTC. This gives the protein CASSQTGSSYNEQFF.

Only a few counts were recorded for this clonotype. Sequence at one end of the junction differs from germline and may be a read error. The J gene is TRBJ1-2, the V gene TRBV28; D is possibly TRBD1 (6 bases). In germline, CDR1 is MDHEN, CDR2 SYDVKM. The CDR3 sequence is 13 residues long. The CDR3 region is CASIGQSYYGYAF. The CDR3 DNA reads TGTGCCAGCATTGGACAGTCTTATTATGGCTACGCCTTC.

The V gene is TRBV7-2, the J gene TRBJ1-5; D unresolved. Germline V gene lookup returns CDR1 SGHTA and CDR2 FQGNSA. V lost 7 bases to trimming and J lost 3 bases, with 10 bases between them. The CDR3 is 13 residues long. The CDR3 loop is CASTSAPNQPQHF. DNA of the CDR3: TGTGCCAGCACCTCTGCCCCCAATCAGCCCCAGCATTTT.

This clonotype occurred many times. The CDR3 reads CASSLTGGINYGYTF. Written as DNA, the CDR3 is TGTGCCAGCAGTTTAACGGGAGGGATTAACTATGGCTACACCTTC. The chain joins TRBV28 to TRBJ1-2, with D unresolved. With 2 bases removed from V and 1 base from J, the gap between germline ends came to 11 bases. Germline-derived CDR1 and CDR2 are MDHEN and SYDVKM. The CDR3 spans 15 residues.

Note on this clonotype: The junction differs from germline at one of its ends, possibly a read error. The CDR3 loop reads CSAREMGAGYLSYNVQFF. The CDR3 nucleotides are TGCAGTGCTAGAGAGATGGGCGCGGGATACCTGTCATACAATGTGCAGTTCTTC. The chain uses TRBV20-1 and TRBJ2-1; D possibly corresponds to TRBD2 (6 bases). This CDR3 region has 18 residues. Germline CDR1 reads DFQATT; CDR2 reads SNEGSKA (reference sequence).

Concerning this clonotype: This may come from a read error, since a much larger clone is one base off. V gene TRBV4-1 combines with J gene TRBJ2-1; 12 bases agree with TRBD2. Germline V gene sequence: CDR1 MGHRA, CDR2 YSYEKL. The CDR3 sequence is 20 residues long. The CDR3 DNA sequence: TGCGCCAGCAGCCAAGATCCCTGGACTAGCGGGAAATCCCTTTACAATGGGCAGTTCTTC. It translates to CASSQDPWTSGKSLYNGQFF.

There are many counts of this clonotype. This chain connects TRBV27 to TRBJ1-1, with D hard to call. Per the germline V gene, CDR1 is MNHEY and CDR2 is SMNVEV (reference sequence). V lost 3 bases and J lost 1, with 9 bases in between. This CDR3 spans 14 amino acids. The chain's CDR3 is CASSLRNQNTEAFF. In DNA form, the CDR3 reads TGTGCCAGCAGTTTGAGGAACCAGAACACTGAAGCTTTCTTT.

Concerning this clonotype itself: This may come from a read error, since a much larger clone is one base off. The rearrangement uses TRBV4-2 and TRBJ1-1, with 7 bases matching TRBD1. The length of the CDR3 is 13 residues. CDR1 LGHNA and CDR2 YNFKEQ come from the germline V gene. CDR3 coding DNA: TGTGCCAGCAGCCAACAGGGGGGGGATGAAGCTTCCTTT. Translated: CASSQQGGDEASF.

About this clonotype: One base away lies a much larger clone, so this may be a sequencing read error. The rearrangement uses TRBV20-1 and TRBJ1-2; maybe TRBD1 (5 bases). In germline, CDR1 is DFQATT, CDR2 SNEGSKA (reference sequence). The CDR3 is 15 amino acids. Here the CDR3 DNA reads TGCGGTGCTAGAGATCAAAGTCAGGGTGACTATGGCTACACCTTC. Translation: CGARDQSQGDYGYTF.

This clonotype was observed a single time. The missing conserved phenylalanine or tryptophan at the end of this CDR3 makes a read error likely. The chain recombines TRBV7-9 with TRBJ2-3; 7 bases are a match to TRBD2. CDR1 is SEHNR, CDR2 FQNEAQ, per germline (reference sequence). The ends lost 5 bases at V and 2 bases at J; junction bases unmatched: 4. The CDR3 is 14 residues long. In DNA form, the CDR3 reads TGTGCCAGCAGCCAGACTAGCTACACAGATACGCAGTATCTT. Protein product: CASSQTSYTDTQYL.

The chain couples TRBV20-1 to TRBJ2-7, with TRBD2 as a possible D gene (6 bases). The CDR3 contains 15 residues. Germline-derived CDR1 and CDR2 are DFQATT and SNEGSKA (reference sequence). The V end was cut by 0 bases, the J end by 2 bases, with 14 bases between. In DNA, the CDR3 is TGCAGTGCTAGAGACCCTAGCGAAGCAGCCTACGAGCAGTACTTC. Its translation: CSARDPSEAAYEQYF.

This clonotype was picked up one time. V is TRBV7-2 and J is TRBJ2-1; D perhaps matches TRBD2 (6 bases). Trimming removed 4 bases at V and 4 bases at J, with 20 bases between. CDR3 size: 17 residues. The germline gives CDR1 SGHTA, CDR2 FQGNSA. This CDR3 reads CASSSSGSRMGYNEQFF. CDR3 nucleotides: TGTGCCAGCAGCTCCTCCGGGAGTAGGATGGGATACAATGAGCAGTTCTTC.

In its sample, this clonotype was seen many times. The chain combines TRBV7-2 with TRBJ1-5; D may be TRBD1 (5 bases). The CDR3 is 14 residues long. Germline V lookup: CDR1 SGHTA, CDR2 FQGNSA. V was pared by 3 bases and J by 3 bases, with 9 bases between. The CDR3 here is CASSFTGNNQPQHF. DNA of the CDR3: TGTGCCAGCAGCTTTACAGGAAACAATCAGCCCCAGCATTTT.

This clonotype was counted only a few times. The V and J genes are TRBV7-2 and TRBJ1-2; D unclear. Trimming left V 5 bases short and J 6 bases short, with 16 bases between. Germline values: CDR1 SGHTA, CDR2 FQGNSA. CDR3 length equals 14 residues. The CDR3 protein is CASSPPSMADGYTF. The CDR3 nucleotides read TGTGCCAGCAGCCCACCGTCCATGGCGGATGGCTACACCTTC.

Comment on this clonotype: A single base separates this from a much larger clone, so it may be a read error. This chain connects TRBV28 to TRBJ1-2, with TRBD1 as a possible D gene (5 bases). CDR3 size: 11 residues. Germline CDR1 and CDR2: MDHEN and SYDVKM. Trimming removed 7 bases at V and 5 bases at J, with 8 bases between. The CDR3 region is CASIRVYGYTF. CDR3 DNA: TGTGCCAGCATCAGGGTTTATGGCTACACCTTC.

Many counts were recorded for this clonotype. The conserved phenylalanine or tryptophan normally closing the CDR3 is absent here, so this likely arose from a read error. This chain uses TRBV6-1 with TRBJ1-1; D unresolved. Trimming took 2 bases from V and 4 from J, leaving 11 bases between them. There are 14 residues in the CDR3. CDR1 and CDR2 from the germline V gene are MNHNS and SASEGT. In DNA, the CDR3 is TGTGCCAGCAGTGAACGGGGATCAATCACTGAAGCTTTCCTT. Its protein product is CASSERGSITEAFL.

With respect to this clonotype: It may be a read error: a sequence one base away is much more abundant. CDR3 in amino acids: CSARDLRPKDSF. The CDR3 DNA reads TGCAGTGCTAGAGATCTGAGACCCAAAGACAGCTTC. This sequence joins TRBV20-1 and TRBJ1-2; TRBD1 is a possible D gene (5 bases). CDR1 and CDR2 from the germline V gene are DFQATT and SNEGSKA (reference sequence). The CDR3 runs to 12 residues.

Concerning this clonotype itself: This may be a read error: a much more frequent sequence differs by one nucleotide. V usage is TRBV6-5 and J usage is TRBJ2-7; maybe TRBD1 (7 bases). Germline V CDR1 and CDR2: MNHEY, SVGAGI. V was pared by 4 bases and J by 7 bases, with 20 bases between. There are 15 residues in the CDR3. CDR3 in amino acids: CASSLSAGQNNEQYF. The DNA of the CDR3 is TGTGCCAGCAGTTTATCGGCGGGACAGAACAATGAGCAGTACTTC.

This clonotype has ten or more counts. The CDR3 loop is CASSYSAHDFSYNEQFF. DNA of the CDR3: TGTGCCAGCAGTTACTCGGCGCATGACTTCTCCTACAATGAGCAGTTCTTC. The J gene is TRBJ2-1, the V gene TRBV6-6; no reliable D call. CDR3 length equals 17 residues. Germline V gives CDR1 MNHNY, CDR2 SVGAGI (reference sequence). V was clipped by 0 bases and J by 0 bases, with 12 bases between them.

The sample holds a few counts of this clonotype. The rearrangement joins TRBV5-4 to TRBJ2-5; D is undetermined. The CDR3 contains 14 residues. V was shortened by 4 bases and J by 0 bases, with 10 bases between the two germline ends. Germline CDR1 SGHNT, CDR2 YYREEE (reference sequence). The CDR3 region is CASSGIPYQETQYF. Written as DNA, the CDR3 is TGTGCCAGCAGCGGGATCCCGTACCAAGAGACCCAGTACTTC.

The chain couples TRBV5-1 to TRBJ2-7; D might be TRBD1 or TRBD2, each matching 6 bases. The length of the CDR3 is 16 residues. Germline CDR1 SGHRS, CDR2 YFSETQ. V gave up 0 bases and J gave up 2 bases, with 15 bases separating them. Written as DNA, the CDR3 is TGCGCCAGCAGCTTGGTTAGGGGGGCCAACCCCTACGAGCAGTACTTC. Amino acid sequence: CASSLVRGANPYEQYF.

This clonotype has a count of ten or more. The chain uses TRBV6-1 and TRBJ1-1; tentatively, D is TRBD1 (6 bases). Germline V CDR1 and CDR2: MNHNS, SASEGT. The CDR3 contains 12 residues. Trimming removed 4 bases at V and 8 bases at J, with 11 bases between. Here the CDR3 DNA reads TGTGCCAGCAGTGCGTACAGGGTAGAAGCTTTCTTT. Its translation: CASSAYRVEAFF.